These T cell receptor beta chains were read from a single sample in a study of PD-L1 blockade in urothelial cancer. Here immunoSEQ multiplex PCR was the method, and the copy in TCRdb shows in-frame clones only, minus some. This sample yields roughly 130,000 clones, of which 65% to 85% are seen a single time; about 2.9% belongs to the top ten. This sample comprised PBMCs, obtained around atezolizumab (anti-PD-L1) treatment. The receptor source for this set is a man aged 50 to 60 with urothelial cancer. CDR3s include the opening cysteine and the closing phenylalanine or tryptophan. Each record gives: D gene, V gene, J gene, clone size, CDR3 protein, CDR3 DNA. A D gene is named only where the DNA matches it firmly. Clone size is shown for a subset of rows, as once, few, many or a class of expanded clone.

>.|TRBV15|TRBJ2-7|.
CATAFGGVSYEQYF
TGTGCCACAGCCTTCGGAGGGGTCTCCTACGAGCAGTACTTC
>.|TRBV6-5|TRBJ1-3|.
CASSYQFSGNTIYF
TGTGCCAGCAGTTACCAGTTCTCTGGAAACACCATATATTTT
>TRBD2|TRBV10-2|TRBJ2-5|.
CASSGLAGGYQETQYF
TGCGCCAGCAGCGGACTAGCGGGAGGGTACCAAGAGACCCAGTACTTC
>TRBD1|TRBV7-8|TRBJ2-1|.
CASSPISRGNEQFF
TGTGCCAGCAGCCCAATTAGCAGGGGGAATGAGCAGTTCTTC
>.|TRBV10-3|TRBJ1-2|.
CAIRENSYGYTF
TGTGCCATCAGGGAAAACAGCTATGGCTACACCTTC
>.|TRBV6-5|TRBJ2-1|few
CASTSGTGQFF
TGTGCCAGCACCTCAGGGACTGGGCAGTTCTTC
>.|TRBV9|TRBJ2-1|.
CASSIGQINEQFF
TGTGCCAGCAGCATCGGACAGATTAATGAGCAGTTCTTC
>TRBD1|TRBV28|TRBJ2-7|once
CASNSGQGLEQYF
TGTGCCAGCAACTCGGGACAGGGCCTCGAGCAGTACTTC
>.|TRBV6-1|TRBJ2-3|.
CASSELTGFWGDTQYF
TGTGCCAGCAGTGAACTCACAGGGTTTTGGGGAGATACGCAGTATTTT
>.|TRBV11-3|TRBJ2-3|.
CASSSIGDTQYF
TGTGCCAGCAGTTCCATCGGAGATACGCAGTATTTT
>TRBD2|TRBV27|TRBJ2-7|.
CASSLLAGVGYEQYF
TGTGCCAGCAGTTTACTAGCGGGAGTCGGCTACGAGCAGTACTTC
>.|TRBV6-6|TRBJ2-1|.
CASSKPNEQFF
TGTGCCAGCAGCAAGCCGAATGAGCAGTTCTTC
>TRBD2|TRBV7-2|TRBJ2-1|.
CASRGSSGSSYNEQFF
TGTGCCAGCAGAGGGAGTAGCGGGAGCTCCTACAATGAGCAGTTCTTC
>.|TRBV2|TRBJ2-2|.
CASTIDRAANTGELFF
TGTGCCAGCACCATTGACAGAGCTGCGAACACCGGGGAGCTGTTTTTT
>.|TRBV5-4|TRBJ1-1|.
CASSLSRNTEAFF
TGTGCCAGCAGCCTAAGTAGAAACACTGAAGCTTTCTTT
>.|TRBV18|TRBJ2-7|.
CASSSLNEYEQYF
TGTGCCAGCTCATCCCTGAATGAGTACGAGCAGTACTTC
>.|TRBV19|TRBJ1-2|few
CASSIAGRDYGYTF
TGTGCCAGTAGTATTGCAGGGCGCGACTATGGCTACACCTTC
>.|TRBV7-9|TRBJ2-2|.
CASSRAVAENTGELFF
TGTGCCAGCAGCCGAGCGGTAGCGGAAAACACCGGGGAGCTGTTTTTT
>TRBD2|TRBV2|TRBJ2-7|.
CASRKTSGSYEQYF
TGTGCCAGCAGAAAGACTAGCGGTTCCTACGAGCAGTACTTC
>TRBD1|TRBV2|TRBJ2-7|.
CASSVRGQGWGEQYF
TGTGCCAGCAGTGTAAGAGGACAGGGTTGGGGCGAGCAGTACTTC
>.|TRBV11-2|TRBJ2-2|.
CASSLGLGNTGELFF
TGTGCCAGCAGCTTAGGGCTGGGCAACACCGGGGAGCTGTTTTTT
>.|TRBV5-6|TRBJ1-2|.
CASSLGGANYGYTF
TGTGCCAGCAGCTTGGGCGGAGCTAACTATGGCTACACCTTC
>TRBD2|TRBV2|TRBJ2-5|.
CASTGIAGPYQETQYF
TGTGCCAGCACCGGAATAGCGGGACCGTACCAAGAGACCCAGTACTTC
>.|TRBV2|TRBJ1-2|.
CASSAGYGYTF
TGTGCCAGCAGTGCGGGATATGGCTACACCTTC
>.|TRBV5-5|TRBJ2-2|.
CASSLGHPGELFF
TGTGCCAGCAGCTTGGGACACCCCGGGGAGCTGTTTTTT
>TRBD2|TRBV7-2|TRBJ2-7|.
CATGSGNEQYF
TGTGCCACGGGGAGCGGGAACGAGCAGTACTTC
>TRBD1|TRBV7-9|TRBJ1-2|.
CASSPTSQGASRWGYTF
TGTGCCAGCAGCCCAACCTCACAGGGGGCCTCGCGGTGGGGCTACACCTTC
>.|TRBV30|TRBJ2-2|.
CAWSEYRKGVELFF
TGTGCCTGGAGTGAGTATAGGAAGGGAGTGGAGCTGTTTTTT
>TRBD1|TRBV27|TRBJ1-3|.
CASRQWTGEDTIYF
TGTGCCAGCAGGCAGTGGACAGGGGAAGACACCATATATTTT
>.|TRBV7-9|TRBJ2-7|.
CASSLGFGGRLNEQYF
TGTGCCAGCAGCTTAGGGTTCGGTGGGAGACTCAACGAGCAGTACTTC
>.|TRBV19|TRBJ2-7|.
CASSIGTSSYEQYF
TGTGCCAGTAGTATCGGCACTAGCTCCTACGAGCAGTACTTC
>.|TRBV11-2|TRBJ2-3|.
CASSLPRRSSRLPDTQYF
TGTGCCAGCAGCTTACCGAGGCGGTCTAGCCGTTTACCAGATACGCAGTATTTT
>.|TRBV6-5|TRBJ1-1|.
CASSYPGGNTEAFF
TGTGCCAGCAGTTACCCGGGGGGGAACACTGAAGCTTTCTTT
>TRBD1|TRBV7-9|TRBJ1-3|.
CASSSRRDSLTGNTIYF
TGTGCCAGCAGCTCCAGACGGGACAGCCTGACAGGAAACACCATATATTTT
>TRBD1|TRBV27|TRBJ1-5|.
CASSLRGPVQPQHF
TGTGCCAGCAGTTTAAGGGGGCCGGTTCAGCCCCAGCATTTT
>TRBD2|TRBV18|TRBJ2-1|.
CASSPPALAGGGSYNEQFF
TGTGCCAGCTCACCCCCGGCCCTAGCGGGAGGAGGCTCCTACAATGAGCAGTTCTTC
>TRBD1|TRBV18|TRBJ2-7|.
CASSPLTQGSYEQYF
TGTGCCAGCTCACCACTAACACAGGGGAGCTACGAGCAGTACTTC